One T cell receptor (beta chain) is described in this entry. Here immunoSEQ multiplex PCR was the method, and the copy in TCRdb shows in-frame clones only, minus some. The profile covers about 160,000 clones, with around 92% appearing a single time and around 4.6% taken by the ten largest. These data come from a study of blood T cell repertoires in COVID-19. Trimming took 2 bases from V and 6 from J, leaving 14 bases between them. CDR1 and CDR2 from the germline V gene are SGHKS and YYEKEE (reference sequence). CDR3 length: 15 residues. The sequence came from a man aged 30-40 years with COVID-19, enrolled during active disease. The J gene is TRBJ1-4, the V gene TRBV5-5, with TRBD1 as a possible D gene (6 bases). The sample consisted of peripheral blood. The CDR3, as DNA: TGTGCCAGCAGCTTAGGGCACAGGGTTTATGAAAAACTGTTTTTT. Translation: CASSLGHRVYEKLFF. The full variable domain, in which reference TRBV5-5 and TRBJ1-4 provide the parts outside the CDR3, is DAGVTQSPTHLIKTRGQQVTLRCSPISGHKSVSWYQQVLGQGPQFIFQYYEKEERGRGNFPDRFSARQFPNYSSELNVNALLLGDSALYLCASSLGHRVYEKLFFGSGTQLSVL.